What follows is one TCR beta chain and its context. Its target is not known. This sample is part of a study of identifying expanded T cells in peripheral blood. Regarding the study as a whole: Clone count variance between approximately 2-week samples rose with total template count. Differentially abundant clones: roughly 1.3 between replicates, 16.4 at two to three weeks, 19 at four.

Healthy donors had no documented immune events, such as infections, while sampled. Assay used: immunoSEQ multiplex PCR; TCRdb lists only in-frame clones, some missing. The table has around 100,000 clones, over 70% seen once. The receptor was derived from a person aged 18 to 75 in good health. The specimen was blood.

In DNA, the CDR3 is TGTGCCTGGAACCGCCTTGAAGGGGGGAATTCACCCCTCCACTTT. Its translation is CAWNRLEGGNSPLHF. The chain links TRBV30 to TRBJ1-6, with a weak D call TRBD1 (6 bases). Germline loops: CDR1 GTSNPN, CDR2 SVGIG (reference sequence). Trimming pared 4 bases from V and 7 bases from J, leaving 17 bases between. The CDR3 contains 15 residues.